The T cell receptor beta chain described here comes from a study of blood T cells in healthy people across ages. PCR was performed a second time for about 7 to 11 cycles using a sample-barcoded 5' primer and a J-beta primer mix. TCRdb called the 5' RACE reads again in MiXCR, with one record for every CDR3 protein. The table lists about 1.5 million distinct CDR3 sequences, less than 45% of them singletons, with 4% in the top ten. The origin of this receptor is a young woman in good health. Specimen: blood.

CDR3 in amino acids: CASSISGGELFF. CDR3 bases: TGTGCCAGCAGCATAAGCGGAGGGGAGCTGTTTTTT. The rearrangement uses TRBV7-9 and TRBJ2-2; weak D call: TRBD2 (5 bases). The CDR3 has 12 amino acids. Germline values: CDR1 SEHNR, CDR2 FQNEAQ (reference sequence). Trimming took off 5 bases at V and 8 bases at J, with 9 bases between the two ends.